Shown below are 30 T cell receptor beta chains from a single sample sequenced in a study of blood T cell repertoires in COVID-19. The data were produced by immunoSEQ multiplex PCR, yet TCRdb's version contains in-frame clones alone and is incomplete. The sample carries about 110,000 clones, roughly nine tenths recorded once. Sequences were obtained from peripheral blood. Receptor source: a man in his forties with acute or convalescent COVID-19.

V is TRBV3-1 (or the pseudogene TRBV3-2) and J is TRBJ1-4; D ambiguous. The germline V gene encodes CDR1 LGHDT and CDR2 YNNKEL (reference sequence). The CDR3 contains 13 residues. V was clipped by 11 bases and J by 0 bases, with 10 bases between them. The CDR3 bases are TGTGCCGGTGAGGTTGCAACTAATGAAAAACTGTTTTTT. As protein: CAGEVATNEKLFF.

The genes are TRBV9 and TRBJ2-2; possibly TRBD2 for D (5 bases). This CDR3 contains 15 residues. Germline-derived CDR1 and CDR2 are SGDLS and YYNGEE. V lost 1 base and J 6 bases, leaving 13 bases between the germline ends. The CDR3 DNA follows: TGTGCCAGCAGCGTAAGCCGCGGGCGGGCCGGGGAGCTGTTTTTT. Its translation: CASSVSRGRAGELFF.

The chain joins TRBV11-2 to TRBJ1-4, with 7 bases fitting TRBD1. This CDR3 comprises 14 residues. Germline V gene data show CDR1 as SGHAT and CDR2 as FQNNGV. V shed 6 bases, J shed 5 bases, and the junction held 6 bases outside the gene matches. The CDR3 spells CASRSDRRNEKLFF. The CDR3 DNA reads TGTGCCAGCAGATCGGACAGGAGAAATGAAAAACTGTTTTTT.

This chain joins TRBV6-1 and TRBJ1-2, with 9 bases aligning to TRBD1. The CDR3 sequence is 15 residues long. V was pared by 3 bases and J by 1 base, with 3 bases of the junction left unmatched. Germline V gene sequence: CDR1 MNHNS, CDR2 SASEGT. Here the CDR3 DNA reads TGTGCCAGCAGTGAGGGGGACAGGGTTAACTATGGCTACACCTTC. It codes for CASSEGDRVNYGYTF.

V gene TRBV7-9 combines with J gene TRBJ2-1; maybe TRBD1 (6 bases). The germline V and J ends were trimmed by 5 bases and 0 bases, with 17 bases remaining between them. The CDR3 has 17 amino acids. Germline assignment: CDR1 SEHNR and CDR2 FQNEAQ (reference sequence). The CDR3 protein is CASSPSQGSLSYNEQFF. In DNA, the CDR3 is TGTGCCAGCAGCCCATCACAGGGATCCCTCTCCTACAATGAGCAGTTCTTC.

The V gene is TRBV7-2, the J gene TRBJ1-1; D is perhaps TRBD1 (6 bases). The CDR3 covers 15 residues. Trimming removed 7 bases from V and 0 bases from J, with 15 bases in between. Germline lookup yields CDR1 SGHTA and CDR2 FQGNSA. CDR3 sequence: CASTPSGHLNTEAFF. Here the CDR3 DNA reads TGTGCCAGCACCCCCTCGGGACACCTGAACACTGAAGCTTTCTTT.

This chain links TRBV18 with TRBJ1-1; 8 bases are shared with TRBD1. The CDR3 consists of 13 residues. V dropped 9 bases and J dropped 4; count of bases not matched to a gene: 7. CDR1 KGHSH and CDR2 LQKENI come from the germline V gene. CDR3 in DNA: TGTGCCAGTACTACAGGGGGTGGCACTGAAGCTTTCTTT. Its translation is CASTTGGGTEAFF.

CDR3 protein: CASSPTGFLHEQYF. Here the CDR3 DNA reads TGTGCCAGCAGCCCGACAGGGTTTCTCCACGAGCAGTACTTC. The chain links TRBV27 to TRBJ2-7, with TRBD1 matching over 7 bases. Looked up from germline, CDR1 is MNHEY and CDR2 is SMNVEV (reference sequence). This CDR3 is built from 14 residues. Trimming removed 6 bases from V and 5 bases from J; junction bases left unmatched: 10.

This rearrangement joins TRBV18 to TRBJ1-1; 7 positions agree with TRBD1. Germline assignment: CDR1 KGHSH and CDR2 LQKENI. The trim removed 0 bases at V and 6 bases at J, leaving 7 bases unmatched. The CDR3 runs to 15 residues. The CDR3 DNA sequence: TGTGCCAGCTCACCACCCGCTTGGACAGGCGCTGAAGCTTTCTTT. Residues: CASSPPAWTGAEAFF.

As DNA, the CDR3 is TGTGCCAGCAGCCGGACAGGGGACGGGGAGACCCAGTACTTC. Translation: CASSRTGDGETQYF. The chain has TRBV5-4 and TRBJ2-5; 9 bases map to TRBD1. The CDR3 spans 14 residues. Germline V gives CDR1 SGHNT, CDR2 YYREEE (reference sequence). Losses at the gene ends were 4 bases for V and 5 bases for J; bases not matched to a gene: 6.

In this sample, this clone turned up once. The gene calls are TRBV3-1 (or the pseudogene TRBV3-2) and TRBJ2-4; 13 nucleotides match TRBD2. V was pared by 4 bases and J by 3 bases, with 12 bases of the junction left unmatched. CDR3 length: 19 residues. In germline, CDR1 is LGHDT, CDR2 YNNKEL (reference sequence). In DNA, the CDR3 is TGTGCCAGCAGCCGAAGGGAACTAGCGGGAGGGCCTTTCAAAAACATTCAGTACTTC. This codes for CASSRRELAGGPFKNIQYF.

This chain joins TRBV6-2 or TRBV6-3 and TRBJ2-7; D is uncertain. From germline, CDR1 is MNHEY and CDR2 SVGEGT. V was cut by 5 bases and J by 6 bases, with 11 bases left in between. CDR3 length: 12 amino acids. CDR3 DNA: TGTGCCAGCAGTCCGCGGTCGGTCGAGCAGTACTTC. This gives the protein CASSPRSVEQYF.

This chain uses TRBV11-2 with TRBJ2-7; tentatively, D is TRBD1 (5 bases). Germline V gene data show CDR1 as SGHAT and CDR2 as FQNNGV. The V end lost 2 bases, the J end lost 6 bases, and 11 bases lay between the germline ends. There are 13 residues in the CDR3. In DNA form, the CDR3 reads TGTGCCAGCAGCTTATTACAGGCGAGCGAGCAGTACTTC. Its translation: CASSLLQASEQYF.

J is TRBJ1-1 and V is TRBV5-5; D ambiguous. V shed 1 base and J shed 2 bases, with 9 bases lying between them. Germline CDR1 and CDR2: SGHKS and YYEKEE (reference sequence). This CDR3 has 14 amino acids. The CDR3 loop reads CASSLWGVNTEAFF. CDR3 DNA: TGTGCCAGCAGCTTGTGGGGAGTAAACACTGAAGCTTTCTTT.

This sequence joins TRBV7-7 and TRBJ1-6, with 7 nucleotides matching TRBD1. Germline-derived CDR1 and CDR2 are SSHAT and FNYEAQ (reference sequence). Trimming took 5 bases from V and 6 from J; bases not matched to a gene: 4. The CDR3 consists of 14 residues. The CDR3 sequence: CASSERGRNSPLHF. The CDR3 DNA follows: TGTGCCAGCAGCGAAAGGGGGCGTAATTCACCCCTCCACTTT.

V and J are TRBV28 and TRBJ2-7; tentatively, D is TRBD1 (6 bases). V was trimmed by 5 bases and J by 0 bases, leaving 17 bases between them. The CDR3 covers 16 residues. Germline values: CDR1 MDHEN, CDR2 SYDVKM. CDR3 nucleotides: TGTGCCAGCAGTCTCCGGATGACAGGACTCTCCTACGAGCAGTACTTC. This gives the protein CASSLRMTGLSYEQYF.

This chain connects TRBV6-5 to TRBJ1-2, with unresolved D. V was clipped by 6 bases and J by 7 bases, with 12 bases between them. Germline assignment: CDR1 MNHEY and CDR2 SVGAGI. This CDR3 is built from 12 residues. The CDR3 DNA follows: TGTGCCAGCAGGTCCCTTTTCTTTGGCTACACCTTC. Its protein is CASRSLFFGYTF.

The chain recombines TRBV6-2 or TRBV6-3 with TRBJ2-7; TRBD1 might be the D (5 bases). V lost 4 bases and J lost 2, with 15 bases in between. The CDR3 totals 15 residues. CDR1 is MNHEY, CDR2 SVGEGT, per germline. The CDR3 bases are TGTGCCAGCAGTTCCGCCCACAGGCCGCCCTACGAGCAGTACTTC. It encodes CASSSAHRPPYEQYF.

The chain combines TRBV29-1 with TRBJ2-1; 12 nucleotides align to TRBD2. This CDR3 spans 14 amino acids. Germline CDR1 SQVTM, CDR2 ANQGSEA. V was clipped by 7 bases and J by 10 bases; unmatched bases: 11. The CDR3 is CSALPTSGSREQFF. The CDR3 nucleotides are TGCAGCGCACTTCCGACTAGCGGGAGCAGGGAGCAGTTCTTC.

The chain couples TRBV30 to TRBJ1-6, with D unresolved. This CDR3 spans 15 amino acids. The germline CDR1 and CDR2 sequences are GTSNPN and SVGIG (reference sequence). V was cut by 1 base and J by 6 bases, with 13 bases left in between. The CDR3 bases are TGTGCCTGGAGTGGTAACCGGAGGGTTAATTCACCCCTCCACTTT. Protein product: CAWSGNRRVNSPLHF. Full variable domain (outside the CDR3, taken from reference TRBV30 and TRBJ1-6): SQTIHQWPATLVQPVGSPLSLECTVEGTSNPNLYWYRQAAGRGLQLLFYSVGIGQISSEVPQNLSASRPQDRQFILSSKKLLLSDSGFYLCAWSGNRRVNSPLHFGNGTRLTVT.

The CDR3 spells CASSYRPDSFYEQYF. The CDR3 DNA is TGTGCCAGCAGTTACCGCCCAGACTCTTTCTACGAGCAGTACTTC. This chain joins TRBV6-5 and TRBJ2-7; D not resolved. Germline assignment: CDR1 MNHEY and CDR2 SVGAGI. Deletions cut 2 bases from V and 3 bases from J, with 14 bases between. The CDR3 has 15 amino acids.

V usage is TRBV19 and J usage is TRBJ2-1, with TRBD1 matching over 9 bases. The junction had 4 bases not matched to a gene; V was cut back by 4 bases and J by 3 bases. The CDR3 extends over 15 amino acids. Germline CDR1 reads LNHDA; CDR2 reads SQIVND (reference sequence). The CDR3 loop reads CASSTGTGHYNEQFF. CDR3 in DNA: TGTGCCAGTAGTACGGGGACAGGGCACTACAATGAGCAGTTCTTC.

J is TRBJ2-4 and V is TRBV30, with TRBD2 as a possible D gene (6 bases). The CDR3 runs 16 residues. Trimming took 7 bases from V and 0 from J, leaving 19 bases between them. CDR1 is GTSNPN and CDR2 is SVGIG in the germline V gene (reference sequence). CDR3 coding DNA: TGTGCCTTTTCCCGGGGAGGAGGCCTAGCCAAAAACATTCAGTACTTC. Translation: CAFSRGGGLAKNIQYF.

The genes are TRBV5-6 and TRBJ1-2, with 8 bases fitting TRBD1. The CDR3 spans 11 residues. Germline CDR1 SGHDT, CDR2 YYEEEE. The V segment lost 3 bases and the J segment 12 bases; nucleotides outside the gene matches: 4. The CDR3 DNA sequence: TGTGCCAGCAGCTACGGACAGGGTGACACCTTC. It encodes CASSYGQGDTF. The variable domain in full, with the rest retrieved from reference TRBV5-6 and TRBJ1-2, is DAGVTQSPTHLIKTRGQQVTLRCSPKSGHDTVSWYQQALGQGPQFIFQYYEEEERQRGNFPDRFSGHQFPNYSSELNVNALLLGDSALYLCASSYGQGDTFGSGTRLTVV.

The chain is built from TRBV7-9 and TRBJ2-1, with 10 bases that match TRBD2. V trimming: 3 bases; J trimming: 8 bases; junction bases outside the gene matches: 10. Germline-derived CDR1 and CDR2 are SEHNR and FQNEAQ (reference sequence). The CDR3 loop spans 16 amino acids. As DNA, the CDR3 is TGTGCCAGCAGCTTCTCCGGGGCTAGCGGGGGTCATGAGCAGTTCTTC. Protein product: CASSFSGASGGHEQFF.

The V call is TRBV7-9, the J call TRBJ2-2, with D uncertain. Trimming removed 1 base at V and 0 bases at J, with 12 bases between. The germline gives CDR1 SEHNR, CDR2 FQNEAQ (reference sequence). This CDR3 comprises 17 residues. The CDR3 protein is CASSLGLAVPNTGELFF. The CDR3 bases are TGTGCCAGCAGCTTAGGGCTGGCGGTCCCGAACACCGGGGAGCTGTTTTTT.

V is TRBV19 and J is TRBJ2-1, with TRBD1 matching over 10 bases. The V and J ends lost 3 bases and 9 bases, in that order; junction bases with no gene match: 5. The germline gives CDR1 LNHDA, CDR2 SQIVND (reference sequence). CDR3 length equals 14 residues. The CDR3 DNA sequence: TGTGCCAGTAGTATCGGGACAGGGGCGGTTGAGCAGTTCTTC. Residues: CASSIGTGAVEQFF. The full variable domain, completed using reference TRBV19 and TRBJ2-1, is DGGITQSPKYLFRKEGQNVTLSCEQNLNHDAMYWYRQDPGQGLRLIYYSQIVNDFQKGDIAEGYSVSREKKESFPLTVTSAQKNPTAFYLCASSIGTGAVEQFFGPGTRLTVL.

This chain links TRBV27 with TRBJ1-5; no reliable D call. Trimming pared 6 bases from V and 5 bases from J, leaving 14 bases between. The germline CDR1 and CDR2 sequences are MNHEY and SMNVEV (reference sequence). This CDR3 is 14 amino acids long. The CDR3 region is CASRGGSLDQPQHF. The DNA of the CDR3 is TGTGCCAGCAGGGGAGGATCTTTGGATCAGCCCCAGCATTTT.

The genes are TRBV6-5 and TRBJ2-1; 7 bases are shared with TRBD1. The V and J ends lost 8 bases and 3 bases, in that order; junction bases with no gene match: 4. The germline gives CDR1 MNHEY, CDR2 SVGAGI. The CDR3 is 13 residues long. This CDR3 reads CASGGQIYNEQFF. The CDR3 DNA follows: TGTGCCAGCGGGGGACAGATCTACAATGAGCAGTTCTTC.

The rearrangement joins TRBV9 to TRBJ2-5; TRBD2 matches at 8 bases. The CDR3 has 16 amino acids. V shed 3 bases, J shed 5 bases, and the junction held 12 bases outside the gene matches. The germline gives CDR1 SGDLS, CDR2 YYNGEE. CDR3: CASSDLAGRATETQYF. The CDR3 DNA reads TGTGCCAGCAGCGACTTAGCGGGACGGGCCACTGAGACCCAGTACTTC.